This TCR beta chain is drawn from a study of patients and donors after allogeneic stem cell transplantation. The CDR3 runs to 14 residues. CDR1 is MNHEY and CDR2 is SVGEGT in the germline V gene. Trimming removed 2 bases at V and 4 bases at J, with 11 bases between. TCRdb re-called the RT-PCR reads with MiXCR, one entry per CDR3 protein. The table has about 100,000 distinct CDR3 sequences, roughly 35% seen once. The sample comprised blood, either unsorted or a sorted T cell fraction (not recorded which). This TCR derives from a human donor who was either an allogeneic HSCT recipient or a stem cell or donor lymphocyte infusion donor (not recorded which). It is not recorded whose cells these are; they may come from a transplant donor. J is TRBJ1-1 and V is TRBV6-2 or TRBV6-3; D might be TRBD1 (5 bases). In DNA form, the CDR3 reads TGTGCCAGCAGTTACCGCAGGGCGAGCACTGAAGCTTTCTTT. Amino acid sequence: CASSYRRASTEAFF.